This TCR beta chain was identified during a study of early stage breast cancer tumors. Each sample had two DNA replicates, 0.5 to 0.65 ug blood or roughly 1.5 ug tissue. Sequencing used immunoSEQ multiplex PCR; TCRdb keeps in-frame clones, though not all of them. The sample includes approximately 54,000 clones, about three quarters of them seen just once. This clone has just a few counts. Its cognate antigen is unknown. Study conclusions and caveats: Tumor and normal breast were distinguished via blood comparison in 14 of 16 patients.

Germline V gene sequence: CDR1 GTSNPN, CDR2 SVGIG (reference sequence). This CDR3 contains 14 residues. Germline trimming cut 5 bases from V and 1 base from J; bases unmatched to any gene: 4. This receptor was obtained from a person in their 40s with breast cancer. The chain recombines TRBV30 with TRBJ2-7; 11 bases are shared with TRBD1. The sequenced sample was blood. CDR3 amino acids: CAWGDRGVSYEQYF. The CDR3 DNA reads as TGTGCCTGGGGGGACAGGGGGGTGTCCTACGAGCAGTACTTC.